This TCR beta chain originates from a study of shared clonotypes between healthy human individuals. Study-level background: CD4 naive and CD4 memory each took three plates per donor, while CD8 naive took two and CD8 memory one. General observations from the study: The study sampled only blood, and tissue repertoires likely differ. Researchers found naive subsets generally carried larger estimated richness than memory subsets.

CDR1 and CDR2 from the germline V gene are SEHNR and FQNEAQ (reference sequence). The CDR3 is 16 residues long. The V end lost 4 bases, the J end lost 0 bases, and 15 bases lay between the germline ends. This clone was recorded only once. Its antigen is undetermined. Execution of the assay was at deep level. Using immunoSEQ multiplex PCR, the repertoire was profiled, and TCRdb retains in-frame clones only, with some absent. The sample carries roughly 1.5 million clones, about 98% recorded once. The sequenced sample consisted of naive CD4+ T cells sorted from blood. Documented subset: CD45RA+ positively selected. The chain is built from TRBV7-9 and TRBJ1-1, with D perhaps TRBD1 (5 bases). This clonotype originated in a man aged 25-45 years in good health. The CDR3 sequence: CASSYIPPTVNTEAFF. The CDR3, as DNA: TGTGCCAGCAGCTATATACCCCCGACAGTGAACACTGAAGCTTTCTTT.